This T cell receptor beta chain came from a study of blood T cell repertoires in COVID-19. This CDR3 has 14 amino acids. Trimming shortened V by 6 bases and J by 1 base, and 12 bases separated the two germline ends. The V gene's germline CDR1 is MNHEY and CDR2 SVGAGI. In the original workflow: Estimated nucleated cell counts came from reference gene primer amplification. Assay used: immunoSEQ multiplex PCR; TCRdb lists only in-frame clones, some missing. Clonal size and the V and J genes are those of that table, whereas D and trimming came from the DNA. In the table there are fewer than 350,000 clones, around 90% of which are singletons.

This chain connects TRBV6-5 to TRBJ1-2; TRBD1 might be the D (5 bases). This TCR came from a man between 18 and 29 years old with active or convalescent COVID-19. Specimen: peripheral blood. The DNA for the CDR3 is TGTGCCAGCAGCCGCGCCGACAGTAACTATGGCTACACCTTC. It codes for CASSRADSNYGYTF.